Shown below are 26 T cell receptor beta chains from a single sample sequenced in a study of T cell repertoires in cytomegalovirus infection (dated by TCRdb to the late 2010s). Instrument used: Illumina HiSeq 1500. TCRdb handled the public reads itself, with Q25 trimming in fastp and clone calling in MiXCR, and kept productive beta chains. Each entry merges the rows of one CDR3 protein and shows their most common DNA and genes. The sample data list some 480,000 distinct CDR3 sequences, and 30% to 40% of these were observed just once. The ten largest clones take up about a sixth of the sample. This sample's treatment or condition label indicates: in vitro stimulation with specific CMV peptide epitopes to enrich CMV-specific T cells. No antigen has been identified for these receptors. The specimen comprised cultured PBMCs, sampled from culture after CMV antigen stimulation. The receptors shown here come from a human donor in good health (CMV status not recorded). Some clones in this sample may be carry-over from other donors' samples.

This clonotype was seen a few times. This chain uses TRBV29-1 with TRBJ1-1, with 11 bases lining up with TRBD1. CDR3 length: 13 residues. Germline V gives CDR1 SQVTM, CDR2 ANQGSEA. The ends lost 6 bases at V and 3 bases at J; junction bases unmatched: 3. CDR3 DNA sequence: TGCAGCGTCGGACAGGGGGCGGACACTGAAGCTTTCTTT. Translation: CSVGQGADTEAFF.

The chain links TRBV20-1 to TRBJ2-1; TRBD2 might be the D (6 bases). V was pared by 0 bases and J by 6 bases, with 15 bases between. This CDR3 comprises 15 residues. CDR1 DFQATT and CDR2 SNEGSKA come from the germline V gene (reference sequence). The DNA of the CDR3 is TGCAGTGCTAGAGATCTGGGGGAGGTGCCCAATGAGCAGTTCTTC. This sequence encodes CSARDLGEVPNEQFF.

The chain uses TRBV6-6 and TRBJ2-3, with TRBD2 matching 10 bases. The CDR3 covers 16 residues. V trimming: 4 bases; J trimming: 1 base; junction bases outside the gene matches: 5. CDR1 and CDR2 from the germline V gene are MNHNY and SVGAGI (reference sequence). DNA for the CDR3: TGTGCCAGCAGTTTTCTAGCGGGAGTGGGCACAGATACGCAGTATTTT. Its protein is CASSFLAGVGTDTQYF.

CDR3 in DNA: TGTGCCAGCAGCTCAACCGGGACTTTACGCACAGATACGCAGTATTTT. Its translation is CASSSTGTLRTDTQYF. J is TRBJ2-3 and V is TRBV7-9; D is perhaps TRBD2 (6 bases). This CDR3 has 16 amino acids. Trimming cost V 4 bases and J 1 base, with 15 bases left between them. CDR1 and CDR2 from the germline V gene are SEHNR and FQNEAQ (reference sequence).

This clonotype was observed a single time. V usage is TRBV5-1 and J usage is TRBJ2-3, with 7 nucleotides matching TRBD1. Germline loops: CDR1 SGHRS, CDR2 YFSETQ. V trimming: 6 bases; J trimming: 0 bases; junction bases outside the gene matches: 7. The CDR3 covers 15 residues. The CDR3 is CASTQGLPSTDTQYF. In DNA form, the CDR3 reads TGCGCCAGCACACAGGGGCTTCCTAGCACAGATACGCAGTATTTT.

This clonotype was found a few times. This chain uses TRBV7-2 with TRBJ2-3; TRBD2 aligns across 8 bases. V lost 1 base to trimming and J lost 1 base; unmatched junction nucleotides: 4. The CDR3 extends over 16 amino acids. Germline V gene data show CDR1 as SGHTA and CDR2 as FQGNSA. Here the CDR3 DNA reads TGTGCCAGCAGCTTAGACCCGGGGGGGGGCACAGATACGCAGTATTTT. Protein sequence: CASSLDPGGGTDTQYF.

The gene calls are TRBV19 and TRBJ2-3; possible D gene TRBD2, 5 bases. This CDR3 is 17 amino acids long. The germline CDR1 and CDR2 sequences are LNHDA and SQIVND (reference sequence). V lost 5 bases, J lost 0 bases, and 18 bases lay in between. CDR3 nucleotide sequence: TGTGCCAGTAGTGCCCCCCTAGCCGCCTTTAGCACAGATACGCAGTATTTT. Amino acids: CASSAPLAAFSTDTQYF.

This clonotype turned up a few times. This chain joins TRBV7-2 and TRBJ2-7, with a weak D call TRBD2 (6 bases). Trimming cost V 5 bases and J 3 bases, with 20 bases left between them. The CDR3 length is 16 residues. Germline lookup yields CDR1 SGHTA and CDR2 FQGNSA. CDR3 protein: CASSPQPGQGGYEQYF. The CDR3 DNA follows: TGTGCCAGCAGCCCGCAACCGGGGCAGGGAGGCTACGAGCAGTACTTC.

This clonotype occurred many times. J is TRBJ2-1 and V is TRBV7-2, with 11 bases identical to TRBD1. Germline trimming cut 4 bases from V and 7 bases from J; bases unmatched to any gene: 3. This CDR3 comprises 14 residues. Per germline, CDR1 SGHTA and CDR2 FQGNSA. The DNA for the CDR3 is TGTGCCAGCAGCTCGGACAGGGGGCGGAATGAGCAGTTCTTC. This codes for CASSSDRGRNEQFF.

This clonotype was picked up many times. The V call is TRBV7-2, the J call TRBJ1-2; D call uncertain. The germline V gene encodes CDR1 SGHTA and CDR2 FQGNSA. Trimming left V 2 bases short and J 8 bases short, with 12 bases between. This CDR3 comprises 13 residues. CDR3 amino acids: CASSLWQSDGYTF. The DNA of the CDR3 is TGTGCCAGCAGCTTATGGCAGTCCGACGGCTACACCTTC.

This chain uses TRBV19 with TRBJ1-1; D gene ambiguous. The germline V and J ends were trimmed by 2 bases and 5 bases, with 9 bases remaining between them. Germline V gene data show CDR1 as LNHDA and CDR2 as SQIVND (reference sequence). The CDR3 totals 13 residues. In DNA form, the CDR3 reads TGTGCCAGTAGTATAAAGGTGGGGACTGAAGCTTTCTTT. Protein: CASSIKVGTEAFF.

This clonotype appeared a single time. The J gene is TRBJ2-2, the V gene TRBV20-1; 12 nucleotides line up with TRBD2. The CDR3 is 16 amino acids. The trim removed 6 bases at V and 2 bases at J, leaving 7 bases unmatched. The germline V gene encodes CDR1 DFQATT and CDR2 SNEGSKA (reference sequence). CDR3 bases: TGCAGTGCAGGGAGGACTAGCGGGACAAACACCGGGGAGCTGTTTTTT. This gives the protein CSAGRTSGTNTGELFF.

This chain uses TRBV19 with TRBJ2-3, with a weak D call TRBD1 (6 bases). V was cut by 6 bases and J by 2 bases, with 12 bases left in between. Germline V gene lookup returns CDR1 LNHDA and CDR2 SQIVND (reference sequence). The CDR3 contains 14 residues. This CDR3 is CASSPNRVTDTQYF. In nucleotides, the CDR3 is TGTGCCAGTAGCCCCAACAGGGTCACAGATACGCAGTATTTT.

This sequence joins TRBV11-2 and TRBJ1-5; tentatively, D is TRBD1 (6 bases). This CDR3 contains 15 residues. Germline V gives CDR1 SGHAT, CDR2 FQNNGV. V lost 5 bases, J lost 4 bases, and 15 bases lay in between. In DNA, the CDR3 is TGTGCCAGCAGCGCCGGACAGTTTGGGAATCAGCCCCAGCATTTT. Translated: CASSAGQFGNQPQHF.

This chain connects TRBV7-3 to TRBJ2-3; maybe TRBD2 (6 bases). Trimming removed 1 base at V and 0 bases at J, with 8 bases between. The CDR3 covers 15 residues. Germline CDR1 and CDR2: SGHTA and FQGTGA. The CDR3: CASSLNGGSTDTQYF. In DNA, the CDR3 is TGTGCCAGCAGCTTAAACGGGGGAAGCACAGATACGCAGTATTTT.

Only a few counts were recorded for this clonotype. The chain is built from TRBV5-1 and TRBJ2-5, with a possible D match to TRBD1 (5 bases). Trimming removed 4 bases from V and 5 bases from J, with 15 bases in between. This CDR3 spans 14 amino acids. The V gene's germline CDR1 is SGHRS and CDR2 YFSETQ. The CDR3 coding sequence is TGCGCCAGCAGCCTCTGGGGCCCCGTCGAGACCCAGTACTTC. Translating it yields CASSLWGPVETQYF.

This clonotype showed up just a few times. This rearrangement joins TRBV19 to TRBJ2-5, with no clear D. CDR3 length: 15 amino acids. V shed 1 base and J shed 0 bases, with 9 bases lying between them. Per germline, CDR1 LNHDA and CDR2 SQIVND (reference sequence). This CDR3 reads CASSIGGRHQETQYF. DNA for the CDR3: TGTGCCAGTAGTATAGGAGGCAGGCACCAAGAGACCCAGTACTTC. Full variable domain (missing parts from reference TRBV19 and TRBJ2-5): DGGITQSPKYLFRKEGQNVTLSCEQNLNHDAMYWYRQDPGQGLRLIYYSQIVNDFQKGDIAEGYSVSREKKESFPLTVTSAQKNPTAFYLCASSIGGRHQETQYFGPGTRLLVL.

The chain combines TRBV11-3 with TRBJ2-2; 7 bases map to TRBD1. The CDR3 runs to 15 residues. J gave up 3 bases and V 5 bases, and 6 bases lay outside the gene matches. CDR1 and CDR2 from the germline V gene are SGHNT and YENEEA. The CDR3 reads CASSVDRVDTGELFF. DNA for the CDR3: TGTGCCAGCAGCGTCGACAGGGTGGACACCGGGGAGCTGTTTTTT. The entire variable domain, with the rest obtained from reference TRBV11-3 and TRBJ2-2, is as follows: EAGVVQSPRYKIIEKKQPVAFWCNPISGHNTLYWYLQNLGQGPELLIRYENEEAVDDSQLPKDRFSAERLKGVDSTLKIQPAELGDSAVYLCASSVDRVDTGELFFGEGSRLTVL.

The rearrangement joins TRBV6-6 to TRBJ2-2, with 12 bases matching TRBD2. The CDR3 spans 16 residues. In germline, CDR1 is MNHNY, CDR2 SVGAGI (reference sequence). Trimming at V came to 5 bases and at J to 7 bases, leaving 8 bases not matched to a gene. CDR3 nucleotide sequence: TGTGCCAGCAGTAGCCTAGCGGGAGGGCTAGGCGGGGAGCTGTTTTTT. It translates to CASSSLAGGLGGELFF.

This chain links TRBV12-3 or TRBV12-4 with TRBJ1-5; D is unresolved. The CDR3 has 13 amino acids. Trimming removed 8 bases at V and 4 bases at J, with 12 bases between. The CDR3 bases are TGTGCCAGCGGGAAGCGTGGAAATCAGCCCCAGCATTTT. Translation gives CASGKRGNQPQHF.

This CDR3 reads CATQIRRKNTEAFF. CDR3 coding DNA: TGTGCCACCCAAATAAGAAGAAAGAACACTGAAGCTTTCTTT. The genes are TRBV6-2 or TRBV6-3 and TRBJ1-1; no firm D call. This CDR3 comprises 14 residues. Deletions cut 10 bases from V and 1 base from J, with 16 bases between. Germline lookup yields CDR1 MNHEY and CDR2 SVGEGT.

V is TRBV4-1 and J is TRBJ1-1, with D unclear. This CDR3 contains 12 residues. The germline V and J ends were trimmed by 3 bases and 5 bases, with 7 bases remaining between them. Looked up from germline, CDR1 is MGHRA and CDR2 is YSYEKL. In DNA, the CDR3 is TGCGCCAGCAGCCAGCATTCGACTGAAGCTTTCTTT. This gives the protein CASSQHSTEAFF.

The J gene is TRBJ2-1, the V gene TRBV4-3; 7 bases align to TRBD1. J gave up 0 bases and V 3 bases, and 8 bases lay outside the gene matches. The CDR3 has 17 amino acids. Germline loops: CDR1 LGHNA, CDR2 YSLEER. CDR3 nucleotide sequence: TGCGCCAGCAGCCACCTGACAGGGCCTAGCTCCTACAATGAGCAGTTCTTC. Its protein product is CASSHLTGPSSYNEQFF.

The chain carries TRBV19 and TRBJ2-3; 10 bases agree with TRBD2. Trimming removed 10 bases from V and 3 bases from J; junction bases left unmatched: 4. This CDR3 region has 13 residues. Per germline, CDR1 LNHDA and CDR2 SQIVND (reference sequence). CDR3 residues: CATLGLATDTQYF. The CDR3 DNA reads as TGTGCCACCCTGGGACTAGCGACAGATACGCAGTATTTT.

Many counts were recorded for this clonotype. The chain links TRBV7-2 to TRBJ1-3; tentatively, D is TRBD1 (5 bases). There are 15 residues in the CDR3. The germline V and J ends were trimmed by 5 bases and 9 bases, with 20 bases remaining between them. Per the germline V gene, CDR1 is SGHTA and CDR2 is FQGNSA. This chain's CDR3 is CASSGRVPRGGTIYF. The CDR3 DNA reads TGTGCCAGCAGCGGTAGAGTGCCGCGGGGGGGCACCATATATTTT. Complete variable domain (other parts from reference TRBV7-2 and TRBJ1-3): GAGVSQSPSNKVTEKGKDVELRCDPISGHTALYWYRQSLGQGLEFLIYFQGNSAPDKSGLPSDRFSAERTGGSVSTLTIQRTQQEDSAVYLCASSGRVPRGGTIYFGEGSWLTVV.

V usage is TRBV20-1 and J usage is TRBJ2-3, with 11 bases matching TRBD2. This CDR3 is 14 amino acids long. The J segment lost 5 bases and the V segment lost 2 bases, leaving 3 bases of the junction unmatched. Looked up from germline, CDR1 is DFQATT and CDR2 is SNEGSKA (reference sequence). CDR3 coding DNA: TGCAGTGCTAGACTAGCGGGAGGTGGAGATACGCAGTATTTT. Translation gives CSARLAGGGDTQYF.